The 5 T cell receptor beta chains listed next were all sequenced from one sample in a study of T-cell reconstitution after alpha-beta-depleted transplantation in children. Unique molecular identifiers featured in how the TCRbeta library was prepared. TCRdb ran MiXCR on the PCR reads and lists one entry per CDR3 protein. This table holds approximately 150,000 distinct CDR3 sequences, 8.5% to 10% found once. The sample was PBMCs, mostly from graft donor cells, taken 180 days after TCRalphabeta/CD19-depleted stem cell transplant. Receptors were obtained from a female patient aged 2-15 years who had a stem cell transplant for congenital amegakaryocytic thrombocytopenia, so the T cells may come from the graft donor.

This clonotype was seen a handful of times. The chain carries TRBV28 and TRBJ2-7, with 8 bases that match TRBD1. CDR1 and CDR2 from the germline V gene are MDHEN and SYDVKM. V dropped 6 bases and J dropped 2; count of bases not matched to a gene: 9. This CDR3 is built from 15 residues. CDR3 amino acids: CASSRRTGWTYEQYF. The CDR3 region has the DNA TGTGCCAGCAGCCGGAGGACAGGGTGGACCTACGAGCAGTACTTC.

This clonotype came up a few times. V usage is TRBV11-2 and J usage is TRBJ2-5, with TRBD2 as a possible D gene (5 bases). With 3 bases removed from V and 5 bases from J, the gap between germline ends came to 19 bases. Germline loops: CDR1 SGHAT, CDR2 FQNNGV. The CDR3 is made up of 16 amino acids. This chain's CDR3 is CASSFQDSSPLETQYF. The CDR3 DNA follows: TGTGCCAGCAGCTTTCAGGACTCCTCCCCTCTCGAGACCCAGTACTTC.

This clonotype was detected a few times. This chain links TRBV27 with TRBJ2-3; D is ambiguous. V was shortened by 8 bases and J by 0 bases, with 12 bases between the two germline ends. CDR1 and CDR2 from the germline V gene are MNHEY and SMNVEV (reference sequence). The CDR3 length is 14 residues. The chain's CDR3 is CASLGYKSTDTQYF. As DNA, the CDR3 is TGTGCCAGCCTAGGGTACAAAAGCACAGATACGCAGTATTTT.

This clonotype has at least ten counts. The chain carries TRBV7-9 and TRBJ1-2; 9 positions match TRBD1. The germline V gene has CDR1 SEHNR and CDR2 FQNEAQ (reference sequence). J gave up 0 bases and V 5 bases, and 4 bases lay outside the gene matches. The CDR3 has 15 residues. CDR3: CASSTWDRANYGYTF. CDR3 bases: TGTGCCAGCAGCACGTGGGACAGGGCTAACTATGGCTACACCTTC.

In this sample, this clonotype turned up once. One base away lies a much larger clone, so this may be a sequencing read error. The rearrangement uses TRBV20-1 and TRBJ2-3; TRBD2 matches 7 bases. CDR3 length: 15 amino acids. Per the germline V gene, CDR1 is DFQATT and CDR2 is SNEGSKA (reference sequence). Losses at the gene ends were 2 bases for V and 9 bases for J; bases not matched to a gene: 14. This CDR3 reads CSARRAGWPRDTQYF. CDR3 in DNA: TGCAGTGCTAGAAGAGCGGGATGGCCTAGGGACACGCAGTATTTT.